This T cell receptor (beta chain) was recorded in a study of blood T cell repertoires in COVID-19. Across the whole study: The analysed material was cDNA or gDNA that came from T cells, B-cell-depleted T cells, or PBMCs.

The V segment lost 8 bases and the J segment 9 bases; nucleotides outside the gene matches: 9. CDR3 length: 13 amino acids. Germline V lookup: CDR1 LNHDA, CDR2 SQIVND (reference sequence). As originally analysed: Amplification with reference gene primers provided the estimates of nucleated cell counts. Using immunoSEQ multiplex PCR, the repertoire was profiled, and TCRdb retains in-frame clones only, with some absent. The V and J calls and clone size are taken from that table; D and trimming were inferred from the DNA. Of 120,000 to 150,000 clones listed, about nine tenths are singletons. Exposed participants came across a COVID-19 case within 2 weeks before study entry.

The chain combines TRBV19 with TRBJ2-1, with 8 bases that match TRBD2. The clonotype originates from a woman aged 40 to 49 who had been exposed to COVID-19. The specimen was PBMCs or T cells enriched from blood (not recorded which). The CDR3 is CASSGLERGEQFF. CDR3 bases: TGTGCCAGTTCGGGACTAGAGAGGGGTGAGCAGTTCTTC.